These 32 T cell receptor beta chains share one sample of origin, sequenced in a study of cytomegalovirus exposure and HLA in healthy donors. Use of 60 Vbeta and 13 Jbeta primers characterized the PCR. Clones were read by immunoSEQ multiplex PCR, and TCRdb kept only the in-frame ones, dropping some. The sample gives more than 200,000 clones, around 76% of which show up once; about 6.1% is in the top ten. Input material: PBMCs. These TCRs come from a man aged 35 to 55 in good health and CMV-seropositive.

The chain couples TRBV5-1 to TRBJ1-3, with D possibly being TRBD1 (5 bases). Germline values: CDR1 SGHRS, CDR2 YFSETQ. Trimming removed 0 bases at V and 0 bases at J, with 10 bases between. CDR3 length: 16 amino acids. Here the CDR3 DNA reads TGCGCCAGCAGCTTGGGATCAGGGAACTCTGGAAACACCATATATTTT. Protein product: CASSLGSGNSGNTIYF.

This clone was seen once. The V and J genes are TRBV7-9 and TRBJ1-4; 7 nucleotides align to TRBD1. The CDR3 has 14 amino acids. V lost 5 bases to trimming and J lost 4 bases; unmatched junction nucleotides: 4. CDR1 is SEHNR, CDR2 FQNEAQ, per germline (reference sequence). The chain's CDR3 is CASSVDRLNEKLFF. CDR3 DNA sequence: TGTGCCAGCAGCGTGGACAGGCTTAATGAAAAACTGTTTTTT.

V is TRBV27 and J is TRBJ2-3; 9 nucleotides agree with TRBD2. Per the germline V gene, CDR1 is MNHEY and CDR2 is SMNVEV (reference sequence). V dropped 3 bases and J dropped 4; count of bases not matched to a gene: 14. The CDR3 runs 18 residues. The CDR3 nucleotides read TGTGCCAGCAGTTTTTCCTCGCCGGGACTAGCTTTTCCAGATACGCAGTATTTT. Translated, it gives CASSFSSPGLAFPDTQYF.

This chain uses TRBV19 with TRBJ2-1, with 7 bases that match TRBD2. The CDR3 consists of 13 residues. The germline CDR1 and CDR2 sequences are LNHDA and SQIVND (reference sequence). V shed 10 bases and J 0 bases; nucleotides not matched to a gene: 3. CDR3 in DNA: TGTGCCACTAGCGGTAGCTCCTACAATGAGCAGTTCTTC. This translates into CATSGSSYNEQFF.

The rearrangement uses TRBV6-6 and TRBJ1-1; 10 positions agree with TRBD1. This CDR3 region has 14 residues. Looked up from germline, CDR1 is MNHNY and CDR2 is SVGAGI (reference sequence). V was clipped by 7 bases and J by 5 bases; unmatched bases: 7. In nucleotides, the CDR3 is TGTGCCAGCATCTATGGACAGGGGGTAACTGAAGCTTTCTTT. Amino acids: CASIYGQGVTEAFF.

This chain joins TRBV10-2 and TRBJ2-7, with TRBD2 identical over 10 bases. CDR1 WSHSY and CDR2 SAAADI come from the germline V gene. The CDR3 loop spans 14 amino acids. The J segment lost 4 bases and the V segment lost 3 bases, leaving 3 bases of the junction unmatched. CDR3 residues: CASSDSGRGYEQYF. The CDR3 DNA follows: TGCGCCAGCAGTGACAGCGGGAGGGGTTACGAGCAGTACTTC.

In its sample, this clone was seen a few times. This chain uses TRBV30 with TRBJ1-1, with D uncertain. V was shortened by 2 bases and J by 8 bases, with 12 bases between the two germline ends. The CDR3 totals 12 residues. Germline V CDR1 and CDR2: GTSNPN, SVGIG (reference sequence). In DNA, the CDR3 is TGTGCCTGGAGTCCGACGACCAGGGAAGCTTTCTTT. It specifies CAWSPTTREAFF.

In DNA form, the CDR3 reads TGTGCCAGCAGGGGACAGGGGATCCCTGAAGCTTTCTTT. It codes for CASRGQGIPEAFF. The V and J genes are TRBV5-4 and TRBJ1-1, with 10 positions matching TRBD1. CDR3 size: 13 residues. In germline, CDR1 is SGHNT, CDR2 YYREEE (reference sequence). V shed 5 bases and J 6 bases; nucleotides not matched to a gene: 4.

The CDR3 reads CASKTGGRETQYF. The CDR3, as DNA: TGTGCCAGCAAGACAGGTGGAAGGGAGACCCAGTACTTC. The chain carries TRBV28 and TRBJ2-5, with D perhaps TRBD1 (6 bases). Trimming left V 7 bases short and J 5 bases short, with 14 bases between. Looked up from germline, CDR1 is MDHEN and CDR2 is SYDVKM. The CDR3 has 13 amino acids.

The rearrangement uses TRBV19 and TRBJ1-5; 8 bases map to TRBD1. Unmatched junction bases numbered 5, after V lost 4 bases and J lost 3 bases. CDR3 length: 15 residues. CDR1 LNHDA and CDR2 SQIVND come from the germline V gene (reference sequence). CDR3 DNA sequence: TGTGCCAGTAGTACCCAGGGGGCGGACAATCAGCCCCAGCATTTT. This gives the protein CASSTQGADNQPQHF.

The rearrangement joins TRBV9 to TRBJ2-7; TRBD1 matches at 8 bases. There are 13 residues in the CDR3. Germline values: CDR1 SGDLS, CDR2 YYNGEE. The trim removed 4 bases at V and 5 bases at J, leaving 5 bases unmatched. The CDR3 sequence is CASSKTDRDEQYF. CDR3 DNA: TGTGCCAGCAGCAAAACGGACAGGGACGAGCAGTACTTC.

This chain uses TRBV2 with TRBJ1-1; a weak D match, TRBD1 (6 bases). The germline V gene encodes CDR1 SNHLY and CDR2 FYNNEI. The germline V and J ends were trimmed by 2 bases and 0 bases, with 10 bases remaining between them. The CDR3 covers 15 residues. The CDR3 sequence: CASSEQGTVNTEAFF. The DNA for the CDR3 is TGTGCCAGCAGTGAACAGGGGACGGTGAACACTGAAGCTTTCTTT.

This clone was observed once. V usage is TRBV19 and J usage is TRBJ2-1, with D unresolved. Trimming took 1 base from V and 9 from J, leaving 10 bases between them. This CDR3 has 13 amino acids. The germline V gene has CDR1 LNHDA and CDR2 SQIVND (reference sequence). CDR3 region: CASSIGVGGEQFF. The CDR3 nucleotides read TGTGCCAGTAGTATAGGGGTAGGCGGTGAGCAGTTCTTC.

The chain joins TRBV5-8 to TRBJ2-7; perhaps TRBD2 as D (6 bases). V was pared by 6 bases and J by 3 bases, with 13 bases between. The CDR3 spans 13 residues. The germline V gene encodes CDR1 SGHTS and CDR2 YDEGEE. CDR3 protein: CASMRDSHYEQYV. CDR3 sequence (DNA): TGTGCCAGCATGAGGGACTCGCACTACGAGCAGTACGTC.

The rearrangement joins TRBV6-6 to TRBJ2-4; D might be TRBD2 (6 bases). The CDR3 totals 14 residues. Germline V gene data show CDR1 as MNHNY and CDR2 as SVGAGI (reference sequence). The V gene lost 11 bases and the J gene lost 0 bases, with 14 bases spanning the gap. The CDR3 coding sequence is TGTGCCGGTGGGATCGGGGGAGCCAAAAACATTCAGTACTTC. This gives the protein CAGGIGGAKNIQYF.

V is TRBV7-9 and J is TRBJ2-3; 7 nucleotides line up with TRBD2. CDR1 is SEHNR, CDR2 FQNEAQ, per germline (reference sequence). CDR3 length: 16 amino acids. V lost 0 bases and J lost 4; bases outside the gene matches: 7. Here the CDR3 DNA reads TGTGCCAGCAGCTTAGCGCTGGGAGGGGCCCCAGATACGCAGTATTTT. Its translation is CASSLALGGAPDTQYF.

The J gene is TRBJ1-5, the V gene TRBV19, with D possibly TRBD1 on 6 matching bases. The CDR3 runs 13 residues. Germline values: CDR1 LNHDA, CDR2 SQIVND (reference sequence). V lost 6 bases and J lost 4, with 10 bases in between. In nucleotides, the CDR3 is TGTGCCAGTAGCGGACAGCGGAATCAGCCCCAGCATTTT. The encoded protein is CASSGQRNQPQHF.

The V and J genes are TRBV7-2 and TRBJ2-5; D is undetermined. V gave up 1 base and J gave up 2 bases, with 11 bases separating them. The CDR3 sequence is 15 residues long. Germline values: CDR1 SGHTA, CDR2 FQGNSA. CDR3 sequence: CASSLVTDPQETQYF. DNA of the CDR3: TGTGCCAGCAGCTTAGTCACAGACCCTCAAGAGACCCAGTACTTC. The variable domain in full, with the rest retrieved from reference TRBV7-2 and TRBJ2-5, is GAGVSQSPSNKVTEKGKDVELRCDPISGHTALYWYRQSLGQGLEFLIYFQGNSAPDKSGLPSDRFSAERTGGSVSTLTIQRTQQEDSAVYLCASSLVTDPQETQYFGPGTRLLVL.

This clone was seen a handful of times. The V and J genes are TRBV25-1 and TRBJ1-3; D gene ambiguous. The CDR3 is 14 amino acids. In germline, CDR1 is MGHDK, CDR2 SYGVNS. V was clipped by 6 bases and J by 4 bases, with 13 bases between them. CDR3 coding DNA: TGTGCCAGCAGCGGCGGTTTTCGCGGAAACACCATATATTTT. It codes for CASSGGFRGNTIYF.

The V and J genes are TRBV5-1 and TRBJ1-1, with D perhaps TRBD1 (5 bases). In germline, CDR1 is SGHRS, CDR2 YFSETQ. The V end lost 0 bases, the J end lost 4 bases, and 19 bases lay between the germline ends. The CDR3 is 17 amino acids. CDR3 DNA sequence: TGCGCCAGCAGCTTGGTGTCGTTGGGGCAGTCAGGCACTGAAGCTTTCTTT. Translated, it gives CASSLVSLGQSGTEAFF.

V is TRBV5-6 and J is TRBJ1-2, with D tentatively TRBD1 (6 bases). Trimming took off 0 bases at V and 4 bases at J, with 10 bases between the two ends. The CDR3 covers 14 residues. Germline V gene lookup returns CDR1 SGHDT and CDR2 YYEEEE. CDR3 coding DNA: TGTGCCAGCAGCTTGGGGGACACGCGCTATGGCTACACCTTC. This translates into CASSLGDTRYGYTF.

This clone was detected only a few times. CDR3: CASSIPAKNIQYF. The CDR3, as DNA: TGTGCCAGCAGCATTCCTGCCAAAAACATTCAGTACTTC. The rearrangement joins TRBV7-9 to TRBJ2-4, with unresolved D. V shed 5 bases and J shed 1 base, with 6 bases lying between them. This CDR3 spans 13 amino acids. Germline CDR1 SEHNR, CDR2 FQNEAQ (reference sequence).

The CDR3, as DNA: TGTGCCAGCAGATACTACAATGAGCAGTTCTTC. It is translated as CASRYYNEQFF. The genes are TRBV27 and TRBJ2-1; unclear D gene. V gave up 6 bases and J gave up 3 bases, with 3 bases separating them. The CDR3 totals 11 residues. Germline V lookup: CDR1 MNHEY, CDR2 SMNVEV (reference sequence).

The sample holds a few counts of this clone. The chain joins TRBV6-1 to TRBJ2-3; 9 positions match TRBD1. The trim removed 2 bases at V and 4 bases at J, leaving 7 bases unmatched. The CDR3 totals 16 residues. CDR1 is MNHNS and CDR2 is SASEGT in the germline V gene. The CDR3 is CASSEIRGQGADTQYF. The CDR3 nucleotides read TGTGCCAGCAGTGAAATTAGGGGACAGGGCGCAGATACGCAGTATTTT.

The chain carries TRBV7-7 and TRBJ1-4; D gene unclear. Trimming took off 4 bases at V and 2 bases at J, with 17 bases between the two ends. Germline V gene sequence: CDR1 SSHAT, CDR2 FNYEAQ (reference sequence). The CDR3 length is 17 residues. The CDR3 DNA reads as TGTGCCAGCAGCTCCCCCGCCAGGAAGGCCACTAATGAAAAACTGTTTTTT. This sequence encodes CASSSPARKATNEKLFF.

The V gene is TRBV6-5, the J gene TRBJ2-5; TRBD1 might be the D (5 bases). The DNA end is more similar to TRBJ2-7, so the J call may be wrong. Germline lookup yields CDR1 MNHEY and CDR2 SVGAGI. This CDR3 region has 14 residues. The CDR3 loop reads CASSSRDWSYEQYF. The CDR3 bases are TGTGCCAGCAGTTCCAGGGATTGGTCCTACGAGCAGTACTTC.

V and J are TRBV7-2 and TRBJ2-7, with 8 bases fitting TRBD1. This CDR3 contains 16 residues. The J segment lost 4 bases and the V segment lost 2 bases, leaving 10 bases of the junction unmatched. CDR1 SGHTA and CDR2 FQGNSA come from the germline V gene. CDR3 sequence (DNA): TGTGCCAGCAGCTTAATAGAATCGAGACAGGGGTACGAGCAGTACTTC. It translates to CASSLIESRQGYEQYF. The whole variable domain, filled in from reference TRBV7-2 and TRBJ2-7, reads GAGVSQSPSNKVTEKGKDVELRCDPISGHTALYWYRQSLGQGLEFLIYFQGNSAPDKSGLPSDRFSAERTGGSVSTLTIQRTQQEDSAVYLCASSLIESRQGYEQYFGPGTRLTVT.

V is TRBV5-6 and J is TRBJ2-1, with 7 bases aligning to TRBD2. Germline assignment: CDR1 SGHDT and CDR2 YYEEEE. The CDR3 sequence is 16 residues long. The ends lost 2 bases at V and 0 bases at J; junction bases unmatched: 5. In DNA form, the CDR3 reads TGTGCCAGCAGCTTTATGCGGGGGAGCTCCTACAATGAGCAGTTCTTC. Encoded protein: CASSFMRGSSYNEQFF.

This CDR3 is CASSYGGDQETQYF. The CDR3 bases are TGTGCCAGCAGTTATGGCGGGGACCAAGAGACCCAGTACTTC. The rearrangement links TRBV28 to TRBJ2-5; TRBD2 might be the D (6 bases). V was cut by 4 bases and J by 0 bases, with 9 bases left in between. The CDR3 runs 14 residues. Germline values: CDR1 MDHEN, CDR2 SYDVKM.

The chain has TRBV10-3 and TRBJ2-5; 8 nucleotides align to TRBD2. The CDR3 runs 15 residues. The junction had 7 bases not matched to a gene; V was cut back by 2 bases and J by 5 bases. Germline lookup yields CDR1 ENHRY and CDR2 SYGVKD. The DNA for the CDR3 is TGTGCCATCAGTGAGGTGGTAGCGGGAAGCGAGACCCAGTACTTC. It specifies CAISEVVAGSETQYF.

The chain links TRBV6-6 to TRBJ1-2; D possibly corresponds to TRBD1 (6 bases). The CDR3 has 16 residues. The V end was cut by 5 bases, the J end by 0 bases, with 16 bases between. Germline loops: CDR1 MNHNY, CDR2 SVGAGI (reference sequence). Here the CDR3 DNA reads TGTGCCAGCAGTCCTCGGGACACCAGATCTAACTATGGCTACACCTTC. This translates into CASSPRDTRSNYGYTF.

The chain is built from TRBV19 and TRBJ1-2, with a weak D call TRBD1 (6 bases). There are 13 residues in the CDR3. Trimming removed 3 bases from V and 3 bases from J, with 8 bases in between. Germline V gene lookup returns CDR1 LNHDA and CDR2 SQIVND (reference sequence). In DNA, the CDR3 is TGTGCCAGTAGTATTGCAGGGGACTATGGCTACACCTTC. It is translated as CASSIAGDYGYTF.